This T cell receptor beta chain came from a study of technical replicates of blood from several donors. TCRdb's table, derived via immunoSEQ multiplex PCR, lists solely in-frame clones and lacks some. Of some 94,000 clones in the sample, about 96% are singletons; the top ten hold about 0.38%. Trimming at V came to 5 bases and at J to 2 bases, leaving 8 bases not matched to a gene. CDR1 and CDR2 (germline): LNHDA, SQIVND (reference sequence). This CDR3 contains 16 residues. The sequencing input was T cells isolated from PBMCs. The TCR sequence derives from a human donor in good health. V usage is TRBV19 and J usage is TRBJ1-5, with 8 positions matching TRBD1. CDR3 residues: CASSQDQQGGNQPQHF. The CDR3 DNA follows: TGTGCCAGTAGTCAGGACCAACAGGGGGGCAATCAGCCCCAGCATTTT.